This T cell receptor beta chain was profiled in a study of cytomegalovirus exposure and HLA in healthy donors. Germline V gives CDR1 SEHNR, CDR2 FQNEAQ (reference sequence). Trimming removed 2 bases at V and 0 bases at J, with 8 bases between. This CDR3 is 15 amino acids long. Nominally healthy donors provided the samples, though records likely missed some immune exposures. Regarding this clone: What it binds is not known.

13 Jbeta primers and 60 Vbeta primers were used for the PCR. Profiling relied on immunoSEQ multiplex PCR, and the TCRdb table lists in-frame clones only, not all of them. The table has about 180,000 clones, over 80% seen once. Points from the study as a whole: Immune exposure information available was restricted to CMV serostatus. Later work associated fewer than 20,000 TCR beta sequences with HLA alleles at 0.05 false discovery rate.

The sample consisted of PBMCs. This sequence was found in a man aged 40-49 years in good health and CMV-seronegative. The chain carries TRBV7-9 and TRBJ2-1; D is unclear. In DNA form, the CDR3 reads TGTGCCAGCAGCTTAATCGGAGCCTCCTACAATGAGCAGTTCTTC. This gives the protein CASSLIGASYNEQFF.